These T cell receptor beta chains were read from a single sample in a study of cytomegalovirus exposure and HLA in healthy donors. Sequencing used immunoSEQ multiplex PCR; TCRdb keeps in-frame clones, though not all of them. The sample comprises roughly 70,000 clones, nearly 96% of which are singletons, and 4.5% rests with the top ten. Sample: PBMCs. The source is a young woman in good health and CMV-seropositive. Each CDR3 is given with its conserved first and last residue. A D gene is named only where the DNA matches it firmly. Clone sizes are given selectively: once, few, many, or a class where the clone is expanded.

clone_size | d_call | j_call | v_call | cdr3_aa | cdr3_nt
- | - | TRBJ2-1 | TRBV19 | CASIGVGVYNEQFF | TGTGCCAGTATAGGGGTAGGAGTCTACAATGAGCAGTTCTTC
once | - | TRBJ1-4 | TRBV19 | CASNAGSGGEKLFF | TGTGCCAGTAATGCGGGATCGGGCGGTGAAAAACTGTTTTTT
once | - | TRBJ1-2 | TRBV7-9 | CASSSSTGNYGYTF | TGTGCCAGCAGCTCCAGTACAGGGAACTATGGCTACACCTTC
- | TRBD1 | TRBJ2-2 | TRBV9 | CASSVDAGQGGTGELFF | TGTGCCAGCAGCGTAGATGCGGGACAGGGTGGCACCGGGGAGCTGTTTTTT
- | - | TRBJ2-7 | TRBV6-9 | CASSYCPMQYF | TGTGCCAGCAGTTATTGCCCTATGCAGTACTTC
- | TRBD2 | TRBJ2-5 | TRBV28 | CASSHQRLAEETQYF | TGTGCCAGCAGTCATCAGCGACTAGCAGAAGAGACCCAGTACTTC
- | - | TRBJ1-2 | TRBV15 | CATSLGGLKDYGYTF | TGTGCCACCAGCCTTGGAGGACTCAAAGACTATGGCTACACCTTC
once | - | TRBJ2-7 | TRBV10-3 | CAIGGTESYEQYF | TGTGCCATCGGCGGGACAGAGTCCTACGAGCAGTACTTC
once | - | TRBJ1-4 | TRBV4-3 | CASSQDGGEYEKLFF | TGCGCCAGCAGCCAAGATGGGGGGGAATATGAAAAACTGTTTTTT
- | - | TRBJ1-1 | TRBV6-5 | CASRIQGNTEAFF | TGTGCCAGCAGGATACAGGGGAACACTGAAGCTTTCTTT
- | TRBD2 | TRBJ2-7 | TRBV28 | CASRTGTSGSYEQYF | TGTGCCAGCAGAACCGGGACTAGCGGATCCTACGAGCAGTACTTC
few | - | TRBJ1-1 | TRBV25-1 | CASSESRNTEAFF | TGTGCCAGCAGTGAGTCCAGGAACACTGAAGCTTTCTTT